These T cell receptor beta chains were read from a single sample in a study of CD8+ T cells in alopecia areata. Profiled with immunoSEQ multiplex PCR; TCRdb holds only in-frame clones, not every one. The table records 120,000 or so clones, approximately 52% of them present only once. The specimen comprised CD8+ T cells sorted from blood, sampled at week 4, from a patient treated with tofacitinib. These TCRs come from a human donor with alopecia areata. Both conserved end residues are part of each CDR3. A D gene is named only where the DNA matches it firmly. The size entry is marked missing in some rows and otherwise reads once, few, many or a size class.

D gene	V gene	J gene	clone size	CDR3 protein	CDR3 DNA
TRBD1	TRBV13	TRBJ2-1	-	CASSAEGTGVDEQFF	TGTGCCAGCAGCGCCGAGGGGACAGGGGTCGATGAGCAGTTCTTC
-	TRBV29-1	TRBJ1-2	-	CSVVRDYGYTF	TGCAGCGTTGTTAGGGACTATGGCTACACCTTC
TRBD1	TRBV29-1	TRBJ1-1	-	CSVSQGSGTEAFF	TGCAGCGTCTCACAGGGGTCTGGGACTGAAGCTTTCTTT
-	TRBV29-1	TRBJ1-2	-	CSVEDGPYGYTF	TGCAGCGTTGAAGATGGCCCCTATGGCTACACCTTC
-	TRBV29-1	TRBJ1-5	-	CSVEGIQPQHF	TGCAGCGTTGAGGGTATTCAGCCCCAGCATTTT
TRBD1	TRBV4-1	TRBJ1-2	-	CASSHGQGSARGYTF	TGCGCCAGCAGCCATGGACAGGGATCCGCCCGGGGCTACACCTTC
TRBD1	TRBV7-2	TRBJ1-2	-	CASRSGTVPAYGYTF	TGTGCCAGCAGGTCTGGGACAGTGCCTGCTTATGGCTACACCTTC
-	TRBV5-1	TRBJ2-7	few	CASSLYRDNYEQYF	TGCGCCAGCAGCTTATACCGGGACAACTACGAGCAGTACTTC
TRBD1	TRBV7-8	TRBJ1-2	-	CASSPNRGLRGYTF	TGTGCCAGCAGCCCCAACAGGGGGCTCAGGGGCTACACCTTC
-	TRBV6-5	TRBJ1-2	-	CASTPFGNPDGYTF	TGTGCCAGCACCCCGTTCGGCAACCCTGATGGCTACACCTTC
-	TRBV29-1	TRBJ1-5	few	CSVGGVTGLHQPQHF	TGCAGCGTGGGAGGGGTTACAGGGCTTCATCAGCCCCAGCATTTT
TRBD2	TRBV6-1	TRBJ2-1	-	CASSPSSGAYNEQFF	TGTGCCAGCAGCCCCAGTAGCGGGGCATACAATGAGCAGTTCTTC
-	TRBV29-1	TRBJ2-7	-	CSVERGGEQYF	TGCAGCGTTGAGCGGGGTGGCGAGCAGTACTTC
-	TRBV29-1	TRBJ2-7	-	CSVEYGQGTHPLEQYF	TGCAGCGTTGAATACGGCCAGGGCACTCACCCCCTCGAGCAGTACTTC